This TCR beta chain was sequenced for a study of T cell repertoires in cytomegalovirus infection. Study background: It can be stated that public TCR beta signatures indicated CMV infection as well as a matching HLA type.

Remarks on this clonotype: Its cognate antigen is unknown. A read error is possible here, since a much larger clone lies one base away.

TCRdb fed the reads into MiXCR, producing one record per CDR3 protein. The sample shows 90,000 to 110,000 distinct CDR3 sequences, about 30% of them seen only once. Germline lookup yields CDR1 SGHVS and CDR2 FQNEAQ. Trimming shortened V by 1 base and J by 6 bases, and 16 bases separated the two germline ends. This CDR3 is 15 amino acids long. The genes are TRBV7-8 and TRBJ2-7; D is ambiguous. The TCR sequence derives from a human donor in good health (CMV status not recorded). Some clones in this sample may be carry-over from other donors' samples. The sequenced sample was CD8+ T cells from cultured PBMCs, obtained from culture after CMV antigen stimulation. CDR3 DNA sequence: TGTGCCAGCAGCTTAGAGTTTAGCCCGAGAGGCGAGCAGTACTTC. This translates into CASSLEFSPRGEQYF.